Shown below are 7 T cell receptor beta chains from a single sample sequenced in a study of spatial heterogeneity in lung cancer (dated by TCRdb to between 2018 and 2021). Libraries were constructed by 5' RACE. TCRdb lists the instrument as NextSeq 500. Through fastp at Q25 and MiXCR, TCRdb rebuilt clones from the public reads, retaining in-frame beta chains. When rows share a CDR3 protein, they turn into one entry using the most common DNA and genes. For this sample there are approximately 27,000 distinct CDR3 sequences; about 5.6% appear just once. The top ten constitute roughly a fifth of the sample. The time point label corresponds to: blood at routine non-recurrence follow-up after resection. TCR sequencing used whole RNA extracted from tumor and nontumor lung tissue, or from cryopreserved PBMC samples, without cell sorting. This specimen consisted of PBMCs, obtained at follow-up. Receptor source: a male donor with early-stage non-small cell lung cancer.

This clonotype appeared many times. This chain connects TRBV4-2 to TRBJ2-3, with a weak D call TRBD1 (6 bases). Germline V lookup: CDR1 LGHNA, CDR2 YNFKEQ. This CDR3 contains 16 residues. Trimming stripped 4 bases from V and 1 base from J, with 15 bases between. DNA for the CDR3: TGTGCCAGCAGCCTTGGACAGTTCGGGGGCACAGATACGCAGTATTTT. This translates into CASSLGQFGGTDTQYF.

There are many counts of this clonotype. The rearrangement links TRBV6-5 to TRBJ2-2; 8 bases fit TRBD1. Trimming took 5 bases from V and 5 from J; bases not matched to a gene: 7. This CDR3 has 15 residues. The germline gives CDR1 MNHEY, CDR2 SVGAGI. The CDR3 reads CASSRNRGSTGELFF. CDR3 sequence (DNA): TGTGCCAGCAGTCGAAACAGGGGGAGTACCGGGGAGCTGTTTTTT.

The chain employs TRBV6-6 and TRBJ2-7; D tentatively reads TRBD1 or TRBD2 (5 bases each). The germline CDR1 and CDR2 sequences are MNHNY and SVGAGI (reference sequence). Trimming took off 2 bases at V and 1 base at J, with 9 bases between the two ends. The CDR3 totals 14 residues. The CDR3 loop reads CASSYRGESYEQYF. CDR3 bases: TGTGCCAGCAGTTACAGGGGAGAGTCCTACGAGCAGTACTTC.

This clonotype was detected only a few times. The chain recombines TRBV7-2 with TRBJ1-2, with TRBD1 identical over 8 bases. Unmatched junction bases numbered 11, after V lost 4 bases and J lost 7 bases. From germline, CDR1 is SGHTA and CDR2 FQGNSA. The CDR3 covers 15 residues. The CDR3 DNA reads TGTGCCAGCAGCTACGCTCAGGGGGCGCAGAGTGGCTACACCTTC. Its protein product is CASSYAQGAQSGYTF. Filled out from reference TRBV7-2 and TRBJ1-2, the complete variable domain reads GAGVSQSPSNKVTEKGKDVELRCDPISGHTALYWYRQSLGQGLEFLIYFQGNSAPDKSGLPSDRFSAERTGGSVSTLTIQRTQQEDSAVYLCASSYAQGAQSGYTFGSGTRLTVV.

Ten or more counts support this clonotype. V gene TRBV6-6 combines with J gene TRBJ2-7; D is ambiguous. The germline V gene has CDR1 MNHNY and CDR2 SVGAGI (reference sequence). The CDR3 loop spans 13 amino acids. Trimming removed 4 bases at V and 2 bases at J, with 9 bases between. The CDR3 protein is CASSWQWTYEQYV. CDR3 sequence (DNA): TGTGCCAGCAGTTGGCAATGGACCTACGAGCAGTACGTC.

This clonotype was seen more than once but under ten times. The rearrangement joins TRBV20-1 to TRBJ2-7; tentatively, D is TRBD1 (6 bases). The CDR3 covers 16 residues. Germline V CDR1 and CDR2: DFQATT, SNEGSKA (reference sequence). V was pared by 3 bases and J by 2 bases, with 20 bases between. This CDR3 is CSARDPTGLEPYEQYF. The CDR3 DNA reads as TGCAGTGCTAGGGACCCTACAGGGTTAGAACCCTACGAGCAGTACTTC.

There are many counts of this clonotype. The CDR3: CASSSRRDRGQPQHF. In DNA form, the CDR3 reads TGTGCCAGCAGCAGCCGGAGGGATCGTGGCCAGCCCCAGCATTTT. J is TRBJ1-5 and V is TRBV7-2; no clear D. The CDR3 length is 15 residues. Germline CDR1 reads SGHTA; CDR2 reads FQGNSA. The V end lost 5 bases, the J end lost 7 bases, and 18 bases lay between the germline ends.